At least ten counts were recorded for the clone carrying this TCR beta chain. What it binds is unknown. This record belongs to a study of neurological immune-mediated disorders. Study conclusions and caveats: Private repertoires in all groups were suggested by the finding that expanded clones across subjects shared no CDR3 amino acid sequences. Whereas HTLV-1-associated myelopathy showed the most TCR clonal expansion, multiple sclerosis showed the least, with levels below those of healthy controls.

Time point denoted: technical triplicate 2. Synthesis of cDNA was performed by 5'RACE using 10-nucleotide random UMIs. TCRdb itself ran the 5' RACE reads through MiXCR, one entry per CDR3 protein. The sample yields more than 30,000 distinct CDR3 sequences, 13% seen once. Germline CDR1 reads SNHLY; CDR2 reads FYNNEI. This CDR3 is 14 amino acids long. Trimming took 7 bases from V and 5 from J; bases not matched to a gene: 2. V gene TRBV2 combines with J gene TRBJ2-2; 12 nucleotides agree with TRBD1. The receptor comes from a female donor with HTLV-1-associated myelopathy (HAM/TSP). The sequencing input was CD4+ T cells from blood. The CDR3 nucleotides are TGTGCCAGCACGGGACAGGGGGCGACCGGGGAGCTGTTTTTT. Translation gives CASTGQGATGELFF.